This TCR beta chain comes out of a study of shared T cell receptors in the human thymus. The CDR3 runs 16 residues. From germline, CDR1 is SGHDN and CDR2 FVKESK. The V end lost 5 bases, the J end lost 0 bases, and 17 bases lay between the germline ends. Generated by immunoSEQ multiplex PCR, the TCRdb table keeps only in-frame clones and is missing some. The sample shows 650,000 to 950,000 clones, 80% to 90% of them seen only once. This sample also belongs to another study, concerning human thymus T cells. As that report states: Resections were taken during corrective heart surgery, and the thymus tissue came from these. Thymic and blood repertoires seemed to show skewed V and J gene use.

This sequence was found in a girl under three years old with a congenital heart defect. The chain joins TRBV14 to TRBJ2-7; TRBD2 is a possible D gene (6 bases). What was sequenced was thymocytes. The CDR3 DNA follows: TGTGCCAGCAGCGTGAGATGGGGGGACGCCTCCTACGAGCAGTACTTC. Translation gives CASSVRWGDASYEQYF.